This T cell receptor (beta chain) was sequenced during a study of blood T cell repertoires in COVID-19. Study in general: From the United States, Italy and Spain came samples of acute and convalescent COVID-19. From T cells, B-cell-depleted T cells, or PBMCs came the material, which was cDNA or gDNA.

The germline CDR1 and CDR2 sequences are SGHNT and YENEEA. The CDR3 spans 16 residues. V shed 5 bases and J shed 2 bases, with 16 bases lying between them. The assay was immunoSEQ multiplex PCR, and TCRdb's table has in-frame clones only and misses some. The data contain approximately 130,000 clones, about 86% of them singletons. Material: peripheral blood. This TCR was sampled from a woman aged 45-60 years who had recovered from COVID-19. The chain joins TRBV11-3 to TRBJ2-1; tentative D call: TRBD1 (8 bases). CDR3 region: CASSNNRGGTYNEQFF. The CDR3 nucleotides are TGTGCCAGCAGCAACAACAGGGGGGGGACCTACAATGAGCAGTTCTTC.